Detailed here is one T cell receptor beta chain. Trimming removed 6 bases from V and 4 bases from J, with 18 bases in between. The CDR3 length is 15 residues. Germline CDR1 and CDR2: LNHDA and SQIVND (reference sequence). The data belong to a study of blood T cell repertoires in COVID-19. The wider study: The United States, Italy and Spain supplied acute and convalescent COVID-19 samples. PBMCs, B-cell-depleted T cells, or T cells were the source of the cDNA or gDNA that made up the material.

Source study methods: For nucleated cells, counts were estimated from reference gene primer amplification. Repertoires were generated with immunoSEQ multiplex PCR, while TCRdb's copy carries only in-frame clones and drops some. That table supplies the V and J calls and clone size; D and trimming were determined from the DNA. Of over 85,000 clones in the sample, roughly 90% were seen once. The TCR was taken from a man between 60 and 75 years old with acute or convalescent COVID-19. Material for sequencing was peripheral blood. The chain joins TRBV19 to TRBJ1-1; tentative D call: TRBD1 (5 bases). The CDR3 is CASRIGASGVTEAFF. As DNA, the CDR3 is TGTGCCAGTAGGATCGGGGCCTCGGGAGTCACTGAAGCTTTCTTT.